Listed below are T cell receptor beta chains from one sample, sequenced in a study of beta chain features in type 1 diabetes. The assay was immunoSEQ multiplex PCR, and TCRdb's table has in-frame clones only and misses some. The top ten clones hold approximately 0.11% of a sample with 600,000 to 700,000 clones, over 10% of them seen once. Sequences were obtained from naive CD4+ T cells from blood. The receptor source for this set is a man aged 30-40 years with type 1 diabetes. CDR3s include the opening cysteine and the closing phenylalanine or tryptophan. The D gene is left open where the match is weak. Clone size is not always given. Where it is, it says once, few, many or a class for expanded clones.

NA	TRBV28	TRBJ1-3	NA	TGTGCCAGCAGTCTACAGGGCGGGGGCTCTGGAAACACCATATATTTT	CASSLQGGGSGNTIYF
NA	TRBV29-1	TRBJ2-2	NA	TGCAGCGTTTCGGGACTGGGGAACACCGGGGAGCTGTTTTTT	CSVSGLGNTGELFF
TRBD2	TRBV7-2	TRBJ2-3	few	TGTGCCAGCAGCTCCGGACTAGGAGCAGATACGCAGTATTTT	CASSSGLGADTQYF
NA	TRBV7-9	TRBJ2-7	NA	TGTGCCAGCAGCCCGGTTAATGGCGCAGCCTACGAGCAGTACTTC	CASSPVNGAAYEQYF
NA	TRBV10-3	TRBJ1-2	NA	TGTGCCATCAGTGGTTCACAGACTGGTGGCTACACCTTC	CAISGSQTGGYTF
TRBD1	TRBV6-5	TRBJ1-5	few	TGTGCCAGCAGTCCGGACAGGGGGGGCATTCAGCCCCAGCATTTT	CASSPDRGGIQPQHF
NA	TRBV7-9	TRBJ1-5	NA	TGTGCCAGCAGCCAATCAACAAGCAATCAGCCCCAGCATTTT	CASSQSTSNQPQHF
TRBD2	TRBV7-9	TRBJ2-1	few	TGTGCCAGCAGCAGGACCAGCGGGGCATCCTACAATGAGCAGTTCTTC	CASSRTSGASYNEQFF
NA	TRBV27	TRBJ2-1	NA	TGTGCCAGCAGGAACCCTAAAGGGGCCCACTACAATGAGCAGTTCTTC	CASRNPKGAHYNEQFF
TRBD1	TRBV4-1	TRBJ1-1	NA	TGCGCCAGCAGCTGGACAGGGGCTACGAACACTGAAGCTTTCTTT	CASSWTGATNTEAFF
NA	TRBV2	TRBJ1-1	NA	TGTGCCAGCCTTGGTACGGGGTTTACTGAAGCTTTCTTT	CASLGTGFTEAFF
NA	TRBV5-6	TRBJ2-5	few	TGTGCCAGCAGCTTGGAACAGTACCTCGGGACCCAGTACTTC	CASSLEQYLGTQYF
NA	TRBV30	TRBJ1-2	NA	TGTGCCTGGAGTGTACAGAATGGCTACACCTTC	CAWSVQNGYTF
NA	TRBV14	TRBJ2-3	NA	TGTGCCAGCAGCCAAGTCGGGGGTTACACAGATACGCAGTATTTT	CASSQVGGYTDTQYF
NA	TRBV6-5	TRBJ1-5	NA	TGTGCCAGCAGTTTCTCGGGGATCGGCAATCAGCCCCAGCATTTT	CASSFSGIGNQPQHF
TRBD1	TRBV25-1	TRBJ2-5	NA	TGTGCCAGCAGTGAAGAGAAGTCCAGGGGGAGAGAGACCCAGTACTTC	CASSEEKSRGRETQYF
NA	TRBV9	TRBJ2-2	few	TGTGCCAGCAGCGTAGTTTTAGGGGAGCTGTTTTTT	CASSVVLGELFF
NA	TRBV6-5	TRBJ1-4	few	TGTGCCAGCAGTTCCCTTATTTCCCGAGAACTGTTTTTT	CASSSLISRELFF
NA	TRBV9	TRBJ2-1	NA	TGTGCCAGCAGCGTGGGGACTGTGGGAGCGGAGCAGTTCTTC	CASSVGTVGAEQFF
NA	TRBV19	TRBJ1-2	NA	TGTGCCAGTAGTATCGACAGGCCCTATGGCTACACCTTC	CASSIDRPYGYTF
NA	TRBV4-3	TRBJ1-6	NA	TGCGCCAGCAGCCAAGAGCCAGCATATAATTCACCCCTCCACTTT	CASSQEPAYNSPLHF
NA	TRBV5-1	TRBJ2-3	NA	TGCGCCAGCAGTCCGGGACAATCAGCAGATACGCAGTATTTT	CASSPGQSADTQYF
NA	TRBV6-1	TRBJ2-1	NA	TGTGCCAGCAGTGAATGGGGCGGGCCCTCCTACAATGAGCAGTTCTTC	CASSEWGGPSYNEQFF
NA	TRBV4-2	TRBJ2-7	NA	TGTGCCAGCAGCCAGCAGATGGACGAGCAGTACTTC	CASSQQMDEQYF
TRBD1	TRBV4-3	TRBJ1-3	few	TGCGCCAGCAGCCAGGGGACAGTTCTGGCAAACACCATATATTTT	CASSQGTVLANTIYF
NA	TRBV29-1	TRBJ2-2	NA	TGCAGCGTTTATTCCGGGGAGCTGTTTTTT	CSVYSGELFF
TRBD1	TRBV18	TRBJ1-4	few	TGTGCCAGCTCACCCGACAGGGCGACTCGGAATGAAAAACTGTTTTTT	CASSPDRATRNEKLFF
NA	TRBV15	TRBJ1-2	NA	TGTGCCACCAGCAGAGATTTGCAGGCCAGTTTTAACTATGGCTACACCTTC	CATSRDLQASFNYGYTF
NA	TRBV5-6	TRBJ1-2	NA	TGTGCCAGCAGCCCTGGACAGTCCTATGGCTACACCTTC	CASSPGQSYGYTF
TRBD2	TRBV7-2	TRBJ2-4	NA	TGTGCCAGCAGCCTAAAGACTAGCGCTGAAAACATTCAGTACTTC	CASSLKTSAENIQYF
NA	TRBV19	TRBJ1-2	few	TGTGCCAGTAGCCCCAAGACCGTTTCCTATGGCTACACCTTC	CASSPKTVSYGYTF
TRBD1	TRBV10-3	TRBJ2-7	few	TGTGCCATCAACCTAGGCACAGGGGGTGACGAGCAGTACTTC	CAINLGTGGDEQYF
TRBD1	TRBV7-9	TRBJ2-5	few	TGTGCCAGCAGCCTCGACAGGGGGCGTCAAGGGACCCAGTACTTC	CASSLDRGRQGTQYF
NA	TRBV5-1	TRBJ2-3	few	TGCGCCAGCAGCTTGGCCGAGGGGGGGCCCCCAGATACGCAGTATTTT	CASSLAEGGPPDTQYF
NA	TRBV6-6	TRBJ1-1	NA	TGTGCCAGCACCCGCAACACTGAAGCTTTCTTT	CASTRNTEAFF
TRBD1	TRBV29-1	TRBJ1-2	NA	TGCAGCGTTGGAACAGGGGATCGCTACACCTTC	CSVGTGDRYTF
TRBD1	TRBV7-2	TRBJ2-7	few	TGTGCCAGCCGCGAGCAGGGGGTAAGCGAGCAGTACTTC	CASREQGVSEQYF
TRBD1	TRBV7-9	TRBJ1-4	few	TGTGCCAGCAGCGTAACTCAGGGGGCAAATGAAAAACTGTTTTTT	CASSVTQGANEKLFF
TRBD1	TRBV25-1	TRBJ2-7	NA	TGTGCCAGCAGTGAAGGGACAGGTCTCTACGAGCAGTACTTC	CASSEGTGLYEQYF
TRBD1	TRBV5-1	TRBJ2-2	few	TGCGCCAGCAGCTTGGAGCCGAGCCCCTTCCGGGACAGAGAATTTAGAGCGAACACCGGGGAGCTGTTTTTT	CASSLEPSPFRDREFRANTGELFF